The rows below give T cell receptor beta chains drawn from one sample of a study of shared clonotypes between healthy human individuals. Only in-frame clones appear in the TCRdb table, and some are missing; sequencing was by immunoSEQ multiplex PCR. Among under 1,100,000 clones listed, under 80% were seen once. Sequenced input: memory CD4+ T cells sorted from blood. All receptors derive from a man aged 18 to 29 in good health. Each CDR3 is given with its conserved first and last residue.

TRBJ2-7,TRBV13,17,CASRRGTSGRVDYEQYF
TRBJ2-7,TRBV2,14,CASSRTGRDYEQYF
TRBJ2-1,TRBV5-1,16,CASSHSGTEGSNEQFF
TRBJ1-1,TRBV27,13,CASSWGKGGEAFF
TRBJ1-6,TRBV11-2,12,CASRERDSPLHF
TRBJ2-2,TRBV19,13,CASRQSGAGELFF
TRBJ1-1,TRBV30,11,CAWSVEVAAFF
TRBJ1-5,TRBV5-6,15,CASSLGQGYNQPQHF
TRBJ2-7,TRBV4-1,14,CASSRGTESYEQYF
TRBJ2-1,TRBV6-8,11,CASSIWREVFF
TRBJ1-5,TRBV19,13,CASSIWFNQPQHF
TRBJ2-7,TRBV6-6,16,CASSIRGGTAPYEQYF
TRBJ2-5,TRBV5-6,15,CASSLAEGRGETQYF
TRBJ2-1,TRBV28,17,CASSLRRPDNTNNEQFF
TRBJ1-1,TRBV5-8,17,CASSLGDRGVVNTEAFF
TRBJ2-7,TRBV2,14,CASNQATNPYEQYF
TRBJ1-4,TRBV2,13,CASSRQSNEKLFF
TRBJ1-2,TRBV6-1,14,CASSEGLIGNGYTF
TRBJ1-1,TRBV30,15,CAWSDSGWWNTEAFF
TRBJ2-1,TRBV29-1,14,CSVVPQGRLNEQFF
TRBJ2-2,TRBV19,14,CASSMSRPSGELFF
TRBJ2-3,TRBV9,16,CASSVEAGGRTDTQYF
TRBJ2-6,TRBV27,16,CASRRTGTSGANVLTF
TRBJ2-3,TRBV18,16,CASSPPASFSTDTQYF
TRBJ2-5,TRBV25-1,14,CASSARTIQGTQYF
TRBJ1-6,TRBV18,14,CASSQGDGGSPLHF
TRBJ1-1,TRBV6-5,14,CASRDRGRGTEAFF
TRBJ2-3,TRBV6-5,11,CASSNRDTQYF
TRBJ1-2,TRBV5-1,15,CASSYDGTGPYGYTF
TRBJ2-6,TRBV2,15,CASEGGKSGANVLTF
TRBJ1-1,TRBV7-3,14,CASSSKPGLTEAFF
TRBJ2-7,TRBV10-2,15,CASRVLGQGAYEQYF
TRBJ2-5,TRBV18,16,CASSPGLTSIQETQYF
TRBJ1-1,TRBV5-8,17,CASSLDLRTGGNTEAFF
TRBJ2-5,TRBV2,14,CASSELDRTETQYF
TRBJ2-5,TRBV30,11,CARHREETQYF
TRBJ1-2,TRBV28,14,CASRTSIDNYGYTF
TRBJ2-2,TRBV21-1,15,CASSKAIENTGELFF
TRBJ2-7,TRBV2,13,CAAPKGDSSAQYF
TRBJ2-7,TRBV28,13,CASNTLRASEQYF
TRBJ2-6,TRBV10-3,16,CAIRSHTGAGANVLTF
TRBJ2-2,TRBV5-1,12,CASTLGVGELFF